This T cell receptor (beta chain) stems from a study of shared clonotypes between healthy human individuals. Overall study context: Three plates were used per donor for CD4 naive, three for CD4 memory, two for CD8 naive and one for CD8 memory.

Donors, without exception, were Caucasian adults residing in Nashville, Tennessee. The split of CD4+ cells yielded CD45RA+ naive and CD45RA-negative memory subsets. Clones were sequenced by immunoSEQ multiplex PCR, and TCRdb holds only the in-frame ones, with some missing. Here the sample spans about 1.1 million clones, about 84% being singletons. J lost 12 bases, V lost 6 bases, and 11 bases had no gene match. There are 15 residues in the CDR3. Per the germline V gene, CDR1 is MNHEY and CDR2 is SVGAGI. This sequence originates from a young man in good health. Some clones in this sample may be carry-over from other donors' samples. The chain employs TRBV6-5 and TRBJ2-1; TRBD2 matches at 13 bases. Sequenced material: memory CD4+ T cells from PBMCs. Subset indicated: CD45RA-negative fraction. CDR3 sequence (DNA): TGTGCCAGCAGCGTTACGTGGACTAGCGGGAGCGGGCAGTTCTTC. Translating it yields CASSVTWTSGSGQFF.